The sequence of this T cell receptor beta chain was determined in a study of blood T cell repertoires in COVID-19. This clone was detected only once. Using immunoSEQ multiplex PCR, the repertoire was profiled, and TCRdb retains in-frame clones only, with some absent. Of some 490,000 clones in the sample, approximately 91% were seen once. The CDR3 sequence is 14 residues long. V lost 5 bases and J lost 2; bases outside the gene matches: 4. Germline CDR1 is GTSNPN and CDR2 is SVGIG (reference sequence). The chain is built from TRBV30 and TRBJ2-1; 9 bases map to TRBD1. The sequence came from a woman aged 60-70 years who had recovered from COVID-19. The sample taken for sequencing was PBMCs or T cells enriched from blood (not recorded which). CDR3 bases: TGTGCCTGGGACAGACAGGGGGCCTACAATGAGCAGTTCTTC. It specifies CAWDRQGAYNEQFF.